One sample yielded the 11 T cell receptor beta chains listed below, sequenced in a study of T cell changes during pregnancy in multiple sclerosis. Profiled with immunoSEQ multiplex PCR; TCRdb holds only in-frame clones, not every one. Found here are under 65,000 clones, around 90% of them singletons; the top ten hold about 0.61%. Sample: CD4+ T cells from peripheral blood mononuclear cells, taken after pregnancy. The receptors originated from a female donor in good health, enrolled as a control in a pregnancy study.

The rearrangement uses TRBV6-1 and TRBJ2-3; 10 bases are a match to TRBD2. The germline V gene has CDR1 MNHNS and CDR2 SASEGT. The CDR3 is 15 residues long. The J segment lost 2 bases and the V segment lost 2 bases, leaving 1 base of the junction unmatched. CDR3: CASSETSGNTDTQYF. The CDR3, as DNA: TGTGCCAGCAGTGAAACTAGCGGGAACACAGATACGCAGTATTTT.

This chain connects TRBV29-1 to TRBJ1-1; no clear D. The germline V gene encodes CDR1 SQVTM and CDR2 ANQGSEA. V lost 5 bases to trimming and J lost 12 bases, with 16 bases between them. The CDR3 spans 11 residues. The CDR3 coding sequence is TGCAGCGTTCCCCAGCAGTTCGGGACTTTCTTT. Residues: CSVPQQFGTFF.

The J gene is TRBJ2-7, the V gene TRBV5-4, with 8 bases aligning to TRBD2. The V gene end was trimmed by 4 bases and the J gene end by 5 bases; junction bases not matched to a gene: 8. From germline, CDR1 is SGHNT and CDR2 YYREEE (reference sequence). This CDR3 spans 14 amino acids. The CDR3 reads CASSPGTRSHEQYF. CDR3 DNA sequence: TGTGCCAGCAGCCCCGGGACTAGGAGTCACGAGCAGTACTTC. The whole variable domain, filled in from reference TRBV5-4 and TRBJ2-7, reads ETGVTQSPTHLIKTRGQQVTLRCSSQSGHNTVSWYQQALGQGPQFIFQYYREEENGRGNFPPRFSGLQFPNYSSELNVNALELDDSALYLCASSPGTRSHEQYFGPGTRLTVT.

The chain couples TRBV5-4 to TRBJ2-6; weak D call: TRBD1 (6 bases). The CDR3 is 17 amino acids. Germline lookup yields CDR1 SGHNT and CDR2 YYREEE (reference sequence). V lost 4 bases to trimming and J lost 0 bases, with 14 bases between them. The CDR3 region has the DNA TGTGCCAGCAGCCTGGGACACCCAACCTCTGGGGCCAACGTCCTGACTTTC. Translating gives CASSLGHPTSGANVLTF.

This sequence joins TRBV6-1 and TRBJ2-1, with D perhaps matching TRBD2 (5 bases). CDR1 is MNHNS, CDR2 SASEGT, per germline. CDR3 length: 15 amino acids. The V end lost 1 base, the J end lost 4 bases, and 11 bases lay between the germline ends. The CDR3, as DNA: TGTGCCAGCAGTGAAGATCCTAGCAAGTACAATGAGCAGTTCTTC. Translated, it gives CASSEDPSKYNEQFF.

The CDR3 region has the DNA TGTGCCAGCTCACCTGCCGGTAATTCACCCCTCCACTTT. Its translation is CASSPAGNSPLHF. J is TRBJ1-6 and V is TRBV18; no clear D gene. This CDR3 has 13 residues. The V gene lost 3 bases and the J gene lost 6 bases, with 6 bases spanning the gap. CDR1 and CDR2 (germline): KGHSH, LQKENI. Drawing the rest from reference TRBV18 and TRBJ1-6, the complete variable domain is NAGVMQNPRHLVRRRGQEARLRCSPMKGHSHVYWYRQLPEEGLKFMVYLQKENIIDESGMPKERFSAEFPKEGPSILRIQQVVRGDSAAYFCASSPAGNSPLHFGNGTRLTVT.

J is TRBJ1-2 and V is TRBV21-1. TRBV21-1 is marked as a pseudogene. The CDR3 has 13 amino acids. The CDR3 protein is CASSKDSLFGYTF. For the CDR3, the DNA is TGTGCCAGCAGCAAAGATTCCCTTTTCGGCTACACCTTC.

V gene TRBV7-8 combines with J gene TRBJ2-5, with 9 nucleotides matching TRBD1. J gave up 2 bases and V 4 bases, and 8 bases lay outside the gene matches. The CDR3 totals 16 residues. Germline-derived CDR1 and CDR2 are SGHVS and FQNEAQ. The chain's CDR3 is CASSSWTGATQETQYF. DNA for the CDR3: TGTGCCAGCAGCTCCTGGACAGGGGCGACGCAAGAGACCCAGTACTTC.

The V gene is TRBV28, the J gene TRBJ1-6, with unresolved D. Per the germline V gene, CDR1 is MDHEN and CDR2 is SYDVKM. V gave up 2 bases and J gave up 7 bases, with 9 bases separating them. The CDR3 extends over 14 amino acids. CDR3 protein: CASSLRSENSPLHF. CDR3 coding DNA: TGTGCCAGCAGTTTACGGTCGGAGAATTCACCCCTCCACTTT.

The V and J genes are TRBV6-4 and TRBJ2-1, with D possibly being TRBD2 (6 bases). Trimming left V 3 bases short and J 10 bases short, with 10 bases between. The CDR3 covers 12 residues. Looked up from germline, CDR1 is MRHNA and CDR2 is SNTAGT. CDR3 DNA sequence: TGTGCCAGCAGTGAGCGCGGGGTCGAGCAGTTCTTC. It encodes CASSERGVEQFF.

The V and J genes are TRBV10-1 and TRBJ2-2, with D tentatively TRBD1 (5 bases). The CDR3 is 16 amino acids. Trimming removed 9 bases from V and 4 bases from J, with 21 bases in between. The germline V gene has CDR1 WNHNN and CDR2 SYGVQD (reference sequence). The CDR3 nucleotides are TGCGCCAGGAAAGAATCAGGGATGAGGCCCACCGGGGAGCTGTTTTTT. Translated: CARKESGMRPTGELFF.